A selection of T cell receptor beta chains follows, all from one sample in a study of blood T cell repertoires in COVID-19. Libraries were prepared by immunoSEQ multiplex PCR; TCRdb keeps only in-frame clonotypes and omits some of them. The profile shows 65,000 to 100,000 clones, around 90% of them singletons. Sequencing was performed on peripheral blood. The receptors stem from a woman aged 80 or over with acute or convalescent COVID-19. CDR3s include the opening cysteine and the closing phenylalanine or tryptophan. D genes are given only for firm matches. The size of a clone is reported for some rows only, either as once, few or many, or as a class for expanded clones.

.,TRBJ1-5,.,TRBV7-9,CASSGTGNQPQHF,TGTGCCAGCAGCGGCACGGGGAATCAGCCCCAGCATTTT
TRBD2,TRBJ2-1,.,TRBV5-4,CASSSGSGRAGNEQFF,TGTGCCAGCAGCTCGGGTAGCGGGAGAGCGGGCAATGAGCAGTTCTTC
TRBD2,TRBJ2-3,.,TRBV19,CASSRRGLAEDLLWPTQYF,TGTGCCAGTAGTCGGCGTGGACTAGCGGAGGACCTCCTCTGGCCTACGCAGTATTTT
TRBD1,TRBJ1-2,.,TRBV12-3/TRBV12-4,CASSWDRDGYTF,TGTGCCAGCAGTTGGGACAGGGATGGCTACACCTTC
TRBD2,TRBJ2-7,.,TRBV19,CASSIDRGVGEQYF,TGTGCCAGTAGTATAGATCGGGGGGTTGGAGAGCAGTACTTC
.,TRBJ1-3,.,TRBV4-1,CASSLSRTVSGNTIYF,TGCGCCAGCAGCCTATCTCGGACAGTCTCTGGAAACACCATATATTTT
TRBD1,TRBJ2-2,.,TRBV5-5,CASSPRGQSNTGELFF,TGTGCCAGCAGCCCAAGGGGACAGTCAAACACCGGGGAGCTGTTTTTT
.,TRBJ2-1,once,TRBV28,CASSSGFNEQFF,TGTGCCAGCAGTTCCGGGTTCAATGAGCAGTTCTTC
TRBD1,TRBJ2-3,once,TRBV10-2,CASRQTGGSWDTQYF,TGCGCCAGCAGACAGACAGGGGGCAGTTGGGATACGCAGTATTTT
TRBD1,TRBJ1-1,.,TRBV2,CASLGQPNTEAFF,TGTGCCAGCTTGGGACAGCCGAACACTGAAGCTTTCTTT
.,TRBJ2-4,.,TRBV2,CASSVEWRQAKNIQYF,TGTGCCAGCAGCGTAGAGTGGCGGCAAGCCAAAAACATTCAGTACTTC
.,TRBJ2-5,.,TRBV7-3,CASSSGSWETQYF,TGTGCCAGCAGCTCCGGGAGCTGGGAGACCCAGTACTTC
.,TRBJ1-2,.,TRBV30,CAWSVGRKADGYTF,TGTGCCTGGAGTGTGGGTCGGAAGGCGGATGGCTACACCTTC
.,TRBJ1-1,.,TRBV19,CASSKGAMNTEAFF,TGTGCCAGTAGTAAGGGAGCTATGAACACTGAAGCTTTCTTT
TRBD1,TRBJ2-3,few,TRBV9,CASSSGQGKDTQYF,TGTGCCAGCAGCTCAGGACAGGGTAAAGATACGCAGTATTTT
TRBD2,TRBJ2-7,.,TRBV2,CASRAASGPYEQYF,TGTGCCAGCAGGGCTGCTAGCGGACCCTACGAGCAGTACTTC
TRBD1,TRBJ2-1,.,TRBV10-2,CASSESGQGVFGSYNEQFF,TGCGCCAGCAGTGAGTCGGGACAGGGGGTTTTCGGGAGCTACAATGAGCAGTTCTTC
.,TRBJ2-2,.,TRBV30,CAWSVEGSGRELFF,TGTGCCTGGAGTGTGGAGGGCAGTGGCAGGGAGCTGTTTTTT
.,TRBJ2-1,.,TRBV30,CAWRRSSYNEQFF,TGTGCCTGGAGGAGGAGTTCCTACAATGAGCAGTTCTTC
.,TRBJ1-2,once,TRBV3-1/TRBV3-2,CASSQRVQYGYTF,TGTGCCAGCAGCCAACGGGTTCAATATGGCTACACCTTC
TRBD1,TRBJ1-2,.,TRBV7-2,CASSSGQIRYGYTF,TGTGCCAGCAGCTCGGGACAGATTCGGTATGGCTACACCTTC
.,TRBJ2-7,.,TRBV5-5,CASSLGTPPGVF,TGTGCCAGCAGCTTAGGGACACCCCCTGGAGTCTTC
.,TRBJ2-3,once,TRBV27,CASSPEGDTQYF,TGTGCCAGCAGCCCGGAGGGGGATACGCAGTATTTT
.,TRBJ2-1,.,TRBV24-1,CATSTTSNHEQFF,TGTGCCACCAGCACTACTTCTAACCATGAGCAGTTCTTC
TRBD2,TRBJ2-1,.,TRBV19,CASSTGLHDYNEQFF,TGTGCCAGTAGTACGGGACTACACGACTACAATGAGCAGTTCTTC
.,TRBJ2-1,few,TRBV7-6,CASSLSLPKSSYNEQFF,TGTGCCAGCAGCTTATCCCTACCGAAGAGCTCCTACAATGAGCAGTTCTTC
TRBD2,TRBJ2-1,.,TRBV30,CALNIAGGPYNEQFF,TGTGCCTTAAACATAGCGGGGGGCCCCTACAATGAGCAGTTCTTC
TRBD1,TRBJ2-2,.,TRBV2,CASSGSWTGRANTGELFF,TGTGCCAGCAGCGGGTCTTGGACAGGGAGAGCGAACACCGGGGAGCTGTTTTTT
TRBD1,TRBJ1-1,.,TRBV14,CASSQTGGKGTEAFF,TGTGCCAGCAGCCAAACAGGGGGAAAAGGCACTGAAGCTTTCTTT
.,TRBJ2-3,.,TRBV5-6,CASTPLGEALTDTQYF,TGTGCCAGCACACCCTTGGGGGAGGCCCTCACAGATACGCAGTATTTT
.,TRBJ1-1,.,TRBV7-2,CASSPMGPEAFF,TGTGCCAGCAGCCCGATGGGGCCTGAAGCTTTCTTT
TRBD2,TRBJ2-3,few,TRBV2,CASRGTSDPLRTQYF,TGTGCCAGCAGAGGGACTAGCGACCCCCTCCGTACGCAGTATTTT
.,TRBJ1-4,.,TRBV2,CASSEGTQRGEKLFF,TGTGCCAGCAGTGAAGGTACACAACGGGGTGAAAAACTGTTTTTT
TRBD1,TRBJ1-1,.,TRBV6-6,CASSYIRDSPPEAFF,TGTGCCAGCAGTTACATCCGGGACAGTCCTCCTGAAGCTTTCTTT
TRBD1,TRBJ1-2,.,TRBV28,CASRSTGGINYGYTF,TGTGCCAGCAGGTCGACAGGGGGTATTAACTATGGCTACACCTTC
TRBD2,TRBJ2-1,.,TRBV5-1,CASTPIAGGPGEQFF,TGCGCCAGCACCCCAATAGCGGGAGGGCCAGGTGAGCAGTTCTTC
TRBD2,TRBJ2-1,.,TRBV7-3,CASSSLGGGAYNEQFF,TGTGCCAGCAGCTCCCTTGGCGGGGGGGCCTACAATGAGCAGTTCTTC
.,TRBJ1-3,.,TRBV5-1,CASSLGGTPSGNTIYF,TGCGCCAGCAGCTTGGGAGGGACTCCCTCTGGAAACACCATATATTTT
.,TRBJ1-6,.,TRBV14,CASSHIQGNSPLHF,TGTGCCAGCAGCCACATACAGGGAAATTCACCCCTCCACTTT
.,TRBJ1-3,.,TRBV19,CASSIAVLSGNTIYF,TGTGCCAGTAGTATAGCCGTCCTCTCTGGAAACACCATATATTTT
TRBD1,TRBJ2-7,few,TRBV5-1,CASSEQGKQYF,TGCGCCAGCAGCGAACAGGGGAAGCAGTACTTC
.,TRBJ1-5,.,TRBV5-8,CASSPIQGGQPQHF,TGTGCCAGCAGCCCCATACAAGGCGGTCAGCCCCAGCATTTT
TRBD2,TRBJ2-1,once,TRBV9,CASTAGGNNEQFF,TGTGCCAGCACAGCGGGAGGGAACAATGAGCAGTTCTTC
TRBD2,TRBJ2-5,.,TRBV5-4,CASSTGTSGGVGTQYF,TGTGCCAGCAGCACCGGGACTAGCGGGGGGGTCGGGACCCAGTACTTC
.,TRBJ2-2,once,TRBV2,CASSRSGVTGELFF,TGTGCCAGCAGTCGGTCAGGGGTGACCGGGGAGCTGTTTTTT
.,TRBJ2-7,.,TRBV15,CATSPRGGPYEQYF,TGTGCCACCAGCCCCCGCGGGGGCCCCTACGAGCAGTACTTC